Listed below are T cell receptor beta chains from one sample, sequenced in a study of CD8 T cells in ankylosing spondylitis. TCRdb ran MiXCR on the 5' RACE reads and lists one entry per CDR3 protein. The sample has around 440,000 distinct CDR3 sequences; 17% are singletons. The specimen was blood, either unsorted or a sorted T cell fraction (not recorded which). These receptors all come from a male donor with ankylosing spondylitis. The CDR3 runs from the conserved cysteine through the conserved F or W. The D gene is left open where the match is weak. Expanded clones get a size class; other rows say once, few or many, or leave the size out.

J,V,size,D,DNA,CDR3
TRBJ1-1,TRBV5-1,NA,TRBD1,TGCGCCAGCAGCTTGGAGGGGGACAGGGGGCATGTAGGCACTGAAGCTTTCTTT,CASSLEGDRGHVGTEAFF
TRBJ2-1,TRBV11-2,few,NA,TGTGCCAGCAGCTCAGGGTGGCCCCGCGATGAGCAGTTCTTC,CASSSGWPRDEQFF
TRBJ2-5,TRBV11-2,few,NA,TGTGCCAGCAGCTTCAATGCCCCTCCGTTACTTCAAGAGACCCAGTACTTC,CASSFNAPPLLQETQYF
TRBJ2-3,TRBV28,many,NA,TGTGCCAGCAGTCCCCAACTCCGACAGGTTGGCACAGATACGCAGTATTTT,CASSPQLRQVGTDTQYF
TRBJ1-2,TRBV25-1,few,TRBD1,TGTGCCAGCAGTAGGCCGGGACAGGGAACGTCGATGCGCTACACCTTC,CASSRPGQGTSMRYTF
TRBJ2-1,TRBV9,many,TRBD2,TGTGCCAGCAGCGTAGCGGGAGGCCTACTAAACAATGAGCAGTTCTTC,CASSVAGGLLNNEQFF
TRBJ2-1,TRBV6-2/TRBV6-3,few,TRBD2,TGTGCCAGCAGTCCTAGCGGGACTCTTTACAATGAGCAGTTCTTC,CASSPSGTLYNEQFF
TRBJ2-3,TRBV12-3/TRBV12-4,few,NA,TGTGCCAGCAGTCCATGGGGCACAGATACGCAGTATTTT,CASSPWGTDTQYF
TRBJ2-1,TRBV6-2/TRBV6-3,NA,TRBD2,TGTGCCAGCAAAGGGAGACTAGCGGGAGTTAAGAGCGATGAGCAGTTCTTC,CASKGRLAGVKSDEQFF
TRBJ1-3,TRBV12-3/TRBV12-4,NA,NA,TGTGCCAGCAGTCCCTCAGCGTCTGGAAACACCATATATTTT,CASSPSASGNTIYF
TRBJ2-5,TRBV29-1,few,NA,TGCAGCGTTGGACTAGGACAAGAGACCCAGTACTTC,CSVGLGQETQYF
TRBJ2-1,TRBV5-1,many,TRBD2,TGCGCCAGCAGCCTACAAGCGGGAGGGAGCGATGAGCAGTTCTTC,CASSLQAGGSDEQFF
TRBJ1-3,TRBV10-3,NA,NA,TGTGCCATCAGTGAGTCCTACAGCTCTGGAAACACCATATATTTT,CAISESYSSGNTIYF
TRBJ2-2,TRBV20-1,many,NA,TGCAGTGCTCCGTCACTAGATTCCACCGGGGAGCTGTTTTTT,CSAPSLDSTGELFF
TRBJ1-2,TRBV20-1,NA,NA,TGCAGTGCTAACGGAGGAGGGGCTCTCCTCTATGGCTACACCTTC,CSANGGGALLYGYTF
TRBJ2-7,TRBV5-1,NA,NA,TGCGCCGGCAGCGGAGGCTGGGGCTTCTACGAGCAGTACTTC,CAGSGGWGFYEQYF
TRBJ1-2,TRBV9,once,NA,TGTGCCAGCAGCGCCCCTAGGGCGGAAGGCTACACCTTC,CASSAPRAEGYTF